The 21 T cell receptor beta chains listed next were all sequenced from one sample in a study of shared clonotypes between healthy human individuals. Sequenced by immunoSEQ multiplex PCR; TCRdb stores in-frame clones only, minus some. The data contain some 2,000,000 clones, approximately 95% of them singletons. Sequenced input: naive CD4+ T cells sorted from blood. Subset noted: CD45RA+ positively selected. The receptors shown here come from a man younger than 35 in good health.

Note on this clone: The sample contains more than one DNA sequence encoding this CDR3. The chain recombines TRBV30 with TRBJ2-5; perhaps TRBD2 as D (7 bases). Germline assignment: CDR1 GTSNPN and CDR2 SVGIG (reference sequence). V was cut by 0 bases and J by 5 bases, with 10 bases left in between. This CDR3 has 13 residues. The CDR3 reads CAWSVKGGETQYF. In DNA, the CDR3 is TGTGCCTGGAGTGTAAAGGGGGGGGAGACCCAGTACTTC.

This sequence joins TRBV20-1 and TRBJ1-2; D not resolved. This CDR3 comprises 11 residues. V gave up 5 bases and J gave up 8 bases, with 12 bases separating them. The V gene's germline CDR1 is DFQATT and CDR2 SNEGSKA (reference sequence). This CDR3 reads CSALLLNGYTF. CDR3 sequence (DNA): TGCAGTGCTTTACTTCTTAACGGCTACACCTTC.

The V and J genes are TRBV5-6 and TRBJ1-5; perhaps TRBD1 as D (6 bases). The CDR3 extends over 15 amino acids. Germline V gene sequence: CDR1 SGHDT, CDR2 YYEEEE. V was pared by 3 bases and J by 4 bases, with 14 bases between. The CDR3 region has the DNA TGTGCCAGCAGCTCGGACAGAGGGGCAAATCAGCCCCAGCATTTT. It translates to CASSSDRGANQPQHF.

The J gene is TRBJ2-7, the V gene TRBV29-1; 9 nucleotides line up with TRBD1. The CDR3 extends over 15 amino acids. V dropped 0 bases and J dropped 0; count of bases not matched to a gene: 3. In germline, CDR1 is SQVTM, CDR2 ANQGSEA. DNA of the CDR3: TGCAGCGTTGAAGATGCGACAGGGGGCTCCTACGAGCAGTACTTC. Protein sequence: CSVEDATGGSYEQYF.

Comments on this clone: The junction departs from the called germline gene at one end, perhaps through a read error. This chain uses TRBV30 with TRBJ2-3; D is possibly TRBD2 (5 bases). Per the germline V gene, CDR1 is GTSNPN and CDR2 is SVGIG (reference sequence). The CDR3 spans 12 residues. Written as DNA, the CDR3 is TGTGCCTGGAGCGCAGTGAGGGATAGGCAGTATTTT. It translates to CAWSAVRDRQYF.

The V call is TRBV7-2, the J call TRBJ2-3; 11 nucleotides align to TRBD2. J gave up 14 bases and V 5 bases, and 9 bases lay outside the gene matches. The CDR3 is made up of 13 amino acids. Germline V CDR1 and CDR2: SGHTA, FQGNSA. The DNA for the CDR3 is TGTGCCAGCAGCCGCCCAACTAGCGGGAGACCGTATTTT. Protein sequence: CASSRPTSGRPYF.

This clone was seen a few times. J is TRBJ1-3 and V is TRBV7-9; no firm D call. The CDR3 loop spans 15 amino acids. The V end lost 4 bases, the J end lost 2 bases, and 12 bases lay between the germline ends. Germline V gene data show CDR1 as SEHNR and CDR2 as FQNEAQ (reference sequence). CDR3 nucleotide sequence: TGTGCCAGCAGCTACCGACCGGACCCTGGAAACACCATATATTTT. This codes for CASSYRPDPGNTIYF.

The chain has TRBV10-3 and TRBJ2-7; 8 bases line up with TRBD2. Trimming took 5 bases from V and 6 from J; bases not matched to a gene: 15. Per germline, CDR1 ENHRY and CDR2 SYGVKD. CDR3 length: 16 amino acids. CDR3: CAISLRAGGAALEQYF. The CDR3 DNA sequence: TGTGCCATCAGTCTACGGGCCGGGGGGGCCGCCCTCGAGCAGTACTTC.

The chain is built from TRBV13 and TRBJ2-7; 7 bases agree with TRBD2. The CDR3 has 16 amino acids. Germline V gene lookup returns CDR1 PRHDT and CDR2 FYEKMQ (reference sequence). V lost 3 bases to trimming and J lost 4 bases; unmatched junction nucleotides: 12. The chain's CDR3 is CASSFLSGREPYEQYF. The CDR3 bases are TGTGCCAGCAGCTTTCTATCCGGGCGGGAGCCATACGAGCAGTACTTC. The complete variable domain, with remaining parts taken from reference TRBV13 and TRBJ2-7, reads AAGVIQSPRHLIKEKRETATLKCYPIPRHDTVYWYQQGPGQDPQFLISFYEKMQSDKGSIPDRFSAQQFSDYHSELNMSSLELGDSALYFCASSFLSGREPYEQYFGPGTRLTVT.

The genes are TRBV4-3 and TRBJ2-2; D call uncertain. Germline assignment: CDR1 LGHNA and CDR2 YSLEER. This CDR3 has 13 amino acids. The V end was cut by 3 bases, the J end by 6 bases, with 8 bases between. The CDR3: CASSQELSGELFF. The CDR3 DNA is TGCGCCAGCAGCCAGGAACTCTCCGGGGAGCTGTTTTTT.

V usage is TRBV6-5 and J usage is TRBJ2-1; 12 positions agree with TRBD2. Trimming removed 5 bases from V and 10 bases from J; junction bases left unmatched: 6. Germline V lookup: CDR1 MNHEY, CDR2 SVGAGI. The CDR3 totals 14 residues. The CDR3 DNA reads TGTGCCAGCAGTACCGGACTAGCGGGAATAGAGCAGTTCTTC. It encodes CASSTGLAGIEQFF.

The genes are TRBV28 and TRBJ1-2; tentative D call: TRBD1 (6 bases). The CDR3 runs 12 residues. Trimming left V 7 bases short and J 6 bases short, with 12 bases between. Germline lookup yields CDR1 MDHEN and CDR2 SYDVKM. CDR3 in amino acids: CASTSKGDGYTF. The CDR3 DNA reads TGTGCCAGCACCTCGAAGGGGGATGGCTACACCTTC.

The chain couples TRBV19 to TRBJ2-3; 8 nucleotides match TRBD1. This CDR3 has 16 residues. V shed 4 bases, J shed 4 bases, and the junction held 10 bases outside the gene matches. Germline CDR1 and CDR2: LNHDA and SQIVND (reference sequence). The DNA for the CDR3 is TGTGCCAGTAGTACCCCAACCGGACAGGGAGCAGATACGCAGTATTTT. This encodes CASSTPTGQGADTQYF.

This clone was seen a single time. A clone one base away is much larger, so this may be a read error. The chain is built from TRBV5-6 and TRBJ2-7; TRBD1 might be the D (6 bases). CDR1 and CDR2 (germline): SGHDT, YYEEEE. The CDR3 sequence is 13 residues long. Trimming removed 4 bases at V and 2 bases at J, with 10 bases between. This CDR3 is CASSIGQTYEQYF. For the CDR3, the DNA is TGTGCCAGCAGCATAGGACAGACCTACGAGCAGTACTTC.

This clone was seen a single time. The chain combines TRBV7-9 with TRBJ1-5; tentatively, D is TRBD1 (5 bases). Germline CDR1 is SEHNR and CDR2 is FQNEAQ (reference sequence). V dropped 5 bases and J dropped 6 bases, with 14 bases sitting between them. The length of the CDR3 is 14 residues. The CDR3 DNA follows: TGTGCCAGCAGCCCCGTAGCGGGGGGTCAGCCCCAGCATTTT. Its translation is CASSPVAGGQPQHF.

The rearrangement links TRBV18 to TRBJ1-1, with 7 bases identical to TRBD1. V was clipped by 6 bases and J by 6 bases; unmatched bases: 10. The CDR3 is 14 amino acids. Germline V gene lookup returns CDR1 KGHSH and CDR2 LQKENI. CDR3 sequence: CASSVNRGSAEAFF. As DNA, the CDR3 is TGTGCCAGCTCCGTAAACAGGGGAAGCGCTGAAGCTTTCTTT.

The rearrangement joins TRBV6-1 to TRBJ2-3; D might be TRBD1 (5 bases). This CDR3 spans 17 amino acids. Trimming cost V 1 base and J 5 bases, with 19 bases left between them. Germline CDR1 is MNHNS and CDR2 is SASEGT. The CDR3 reads CASSEDLYYQGRDTQYF. In DNA form, the CDR3 reads TGTGCCAGCAGTGAAGACCTCTATTATCAGGGTAGAGATACGCAGTATTTT.

The chain carries TRBV18 and TRBJ2-7; D is possibly TRBD2 (6 bases). The V gene lost 4 bases and the J gene lost 0 bases, with 13 bases spanning the gap. Germline CDR1 is KGHSH and CDR2 is LQKENI. The CDR3 has 15 amino acids. CDR3 sequence reads: CASSLGYGSSYEQYF. The CDR3 nucleotides are TGTGCCAGCTCACTAGGGTACGGGAGCTCCTACGAGCAGTACTTC.

The J gene is TRBJ2-3, the V gene TRBV5-1; TRBD1 is a possible D gene (6 bases). V gave up 2 bases and J gave up 0 bases, with 13 bases separating them. The CDR3 is 16 residues long. Looked up from germline, CDR1 is SGHRS and CDR2 is YFSETQ. The CDR3 coding sequence is TGCGCCAGCAGCTTTCCGGGACACCTTAGCACAGATACGCAGTATTTT. Residues: CASSFPGHLSTDTQYF.

J is TRBJ1-2 and V is TRBV10-3, with 8 bases fitting TRBD1. The CDR3 is 19 amino acids. Per germline, CDR1 ENHRY and CDR2 SYGVKD. V gave up 2 bases and J gave up 1 base; unmatched junction bases: 15. In DNA, the CDR3 is TGTGCCATCAGTGAGGGACAGGGATTAGTCCCAACTAGTAACTATGGCTACACCTTC. Protein product: CAISEGQGLVPTSNYGYTF.

This sequence joins TRBV29-1 and TRBJ2-2; D is unresolved. The CDR3 has 13 residues. V lost 6 bases, J lost 3 bases, and 11 bases lay in between. CDR1 is SQVTM, CDR2 ANQGSEA, per germline. CDR3 in DNA: TGCAGCGTGGATCCCAGGCACACCGGGGAGCTGTTTTTT. Translating gives CSVDPRHTGELFF.